The sequence of this TCR beta chain was determined in a study of blood T cell repertoires in COVID-19. At the level of the study: From the United States, Italy and Spain came samples of acute and convalescent COVID-19. Sources were T cells, B-cell-depleted T cells, or PBMCs; the material itself was cDNA or gDNA.

CDR1 and CDR2 (germline): SGDLS, YYNGEE. The CDR3 covers 15 residues. Trimming shortened V by 0 bases and J by 0 bases, and 7 bases separated the two germline ends. Original handling: Nucleated cell number was recorded as an estimate derived from reference gene primer amplification. The data were produced by immunoSEQ multiplex PCR, yet TCRdb's version contains in-frame clones alone and is incomplete. V and J calls and clone size are those listed in that table; D and trimming were worked out from the DNA. Altogether roughly 230,000 clones are present, 83% being singletons, with the ten largest covering more than 5.5%.

This sequence joins TRBV9 and TRBJ2-1; D uncertain. Sequenced: peripheral blood. The receptor's source is a human donor in a cohort sampled during active COVID-19. The CDR3 DNA reads as TGTGCCAGCAGCGTAGTGGGCAGCTCCTACAATGAGCAGTTCTTC. It translates to CASSVVGSSYNEQFF. Full variable domain (outside the CDR3, taken from reference TRBV9 and TRBJ2-1): DSGVTQTPKHLITATGQRVTLRCSPRSGDLSVYWYQQSLDQGLQFLIQYYNGEERAKGNILERFSAQQFPDLHSELNLSSLELGDSALYFCASSVVGSSYNEQFFGPGTRLTVL.